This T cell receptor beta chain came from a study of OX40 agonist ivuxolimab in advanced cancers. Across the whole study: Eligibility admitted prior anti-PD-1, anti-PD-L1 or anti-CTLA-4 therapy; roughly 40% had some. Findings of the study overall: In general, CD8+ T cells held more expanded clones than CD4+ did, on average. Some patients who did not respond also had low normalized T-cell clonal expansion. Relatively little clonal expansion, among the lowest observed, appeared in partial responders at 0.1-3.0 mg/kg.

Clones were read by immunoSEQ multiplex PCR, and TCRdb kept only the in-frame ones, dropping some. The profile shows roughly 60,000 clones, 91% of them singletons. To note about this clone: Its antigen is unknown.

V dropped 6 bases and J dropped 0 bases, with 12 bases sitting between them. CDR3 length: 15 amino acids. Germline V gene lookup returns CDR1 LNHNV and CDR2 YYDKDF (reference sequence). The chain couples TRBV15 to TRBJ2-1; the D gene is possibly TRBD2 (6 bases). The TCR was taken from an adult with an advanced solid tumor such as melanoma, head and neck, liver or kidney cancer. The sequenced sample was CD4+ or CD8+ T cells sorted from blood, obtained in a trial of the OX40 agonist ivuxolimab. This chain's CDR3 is CATRGFGSSYNEQFF. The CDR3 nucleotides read TGTGCCACCAGGGGTTTCGGGAGCTCCTACAATGAGCAGTTCTTC.